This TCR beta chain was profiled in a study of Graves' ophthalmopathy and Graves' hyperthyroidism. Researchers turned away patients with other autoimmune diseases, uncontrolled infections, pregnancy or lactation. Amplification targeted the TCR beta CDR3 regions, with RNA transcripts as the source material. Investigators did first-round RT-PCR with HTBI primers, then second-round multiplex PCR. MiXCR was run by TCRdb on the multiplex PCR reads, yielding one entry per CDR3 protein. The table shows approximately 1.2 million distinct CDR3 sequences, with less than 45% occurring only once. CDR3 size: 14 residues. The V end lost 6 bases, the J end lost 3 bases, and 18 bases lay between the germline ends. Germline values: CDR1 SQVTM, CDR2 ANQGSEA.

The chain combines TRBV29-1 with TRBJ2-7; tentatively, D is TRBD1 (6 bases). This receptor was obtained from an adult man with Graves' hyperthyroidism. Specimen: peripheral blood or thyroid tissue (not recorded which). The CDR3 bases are TGCAGCGTGAATTCAGGGGCGACTGTCTACGAGCAGTACTTC. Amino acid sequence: CSVNSGATVYEQYF.